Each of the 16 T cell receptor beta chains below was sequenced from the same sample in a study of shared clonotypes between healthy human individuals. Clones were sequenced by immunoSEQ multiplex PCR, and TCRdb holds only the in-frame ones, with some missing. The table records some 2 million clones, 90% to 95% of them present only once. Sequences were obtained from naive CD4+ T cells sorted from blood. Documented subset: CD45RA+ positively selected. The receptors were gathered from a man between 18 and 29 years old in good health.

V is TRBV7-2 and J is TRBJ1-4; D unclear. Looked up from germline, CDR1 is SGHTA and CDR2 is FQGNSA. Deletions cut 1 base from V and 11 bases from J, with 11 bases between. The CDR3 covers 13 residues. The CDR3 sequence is CASSLVETGKLFF. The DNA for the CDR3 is TGTGCCAGCAGCTTAGTAGAGACGGGGAAACTGTTTTTT.

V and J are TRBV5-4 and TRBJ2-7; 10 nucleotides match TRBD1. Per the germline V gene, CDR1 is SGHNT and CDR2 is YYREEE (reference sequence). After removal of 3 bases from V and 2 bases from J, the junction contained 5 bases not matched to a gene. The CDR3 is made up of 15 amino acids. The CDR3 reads CASSYGTGATYEQYF. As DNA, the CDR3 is TGTGCCAGCAGCTACGGGACAGGGGCCACCTACGAGCAGTACTTC.

The CDR3 reads CASSLQDRVAGELFF. The CDR3 nucleotides read TGCGCCAGCAGCTTACAGGACAGGGTGGCCGGGGAGCTGTTTTTT. J is TRBJ2-2 and V is TRBV4-1, with 8 bases fitting TRBD1. The CDR3 extends over 15 amino acids. Germline loops: CDR1 MGHRA, CDR2 YSYEKL. Germline trimming cut 5 bases from V and 6 bases from J; bases unmatched to any gene: 8.

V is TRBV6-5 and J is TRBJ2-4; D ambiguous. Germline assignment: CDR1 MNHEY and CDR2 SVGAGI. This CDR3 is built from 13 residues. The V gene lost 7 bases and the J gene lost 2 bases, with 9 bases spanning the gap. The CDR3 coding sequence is TGTGCCAGCATAGGCGCTTCCAAAAACATTCAGTACTTC. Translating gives CASIGASKNIQYF.

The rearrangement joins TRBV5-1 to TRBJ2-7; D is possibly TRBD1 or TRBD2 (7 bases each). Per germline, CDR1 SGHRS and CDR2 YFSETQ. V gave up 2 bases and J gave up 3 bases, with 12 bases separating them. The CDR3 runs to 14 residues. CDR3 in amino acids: CASSLAGQIYEQYF. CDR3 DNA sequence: TGCGCCAGCAGCTTAGCGGGACAGATCTACGAGCAGTACTTC.

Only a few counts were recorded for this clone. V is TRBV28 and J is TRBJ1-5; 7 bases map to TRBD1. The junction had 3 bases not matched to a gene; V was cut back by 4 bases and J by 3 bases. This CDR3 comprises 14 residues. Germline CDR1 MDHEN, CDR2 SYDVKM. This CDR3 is CASSSGQFNQPQHF. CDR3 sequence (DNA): TGTGCCAGCAGTTCGGGACAGTTCAATCAGCCCCAGCATTTT.

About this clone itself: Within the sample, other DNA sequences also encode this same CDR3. As DNA, the CDR3 is TGTGCCAGCAGGGGGCAGGGGGATTCACCCCTCCACTTT. It yields the protein CASRGQGDSPLHF. This chain joins TRBV2 and TRBJ1-6; 7 positions match TRBD1. The CDR3 is made up of 13 amino acids. Germline CDR1 and CDR2: SNHLY and FYNNEI. V dropped 6 bases and J dropped 8; count of bases not matched to a gene: 4. The full variable domain, rest sourced from reference TRBV2 and TRBJ1-6, is EPEVTQTPSHQVTQMGQEVILRCVPISNHLYFYWYRQILGQKVEFLVSFYNNEISEKSEIFDDQFSVERPDGSNFTLKIRSTKLEDSAMYFCASRGQGDSPLHFGNGTRLTVT.

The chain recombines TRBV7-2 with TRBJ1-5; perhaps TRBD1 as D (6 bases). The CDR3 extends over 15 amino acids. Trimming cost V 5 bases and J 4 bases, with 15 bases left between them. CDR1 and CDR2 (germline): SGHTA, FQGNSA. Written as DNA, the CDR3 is TGTGCCAGCAGCGCGGGACGGGGGGCAAATCAGCCCCAGCATTTT. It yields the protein CASSAGRGANQPQHF.

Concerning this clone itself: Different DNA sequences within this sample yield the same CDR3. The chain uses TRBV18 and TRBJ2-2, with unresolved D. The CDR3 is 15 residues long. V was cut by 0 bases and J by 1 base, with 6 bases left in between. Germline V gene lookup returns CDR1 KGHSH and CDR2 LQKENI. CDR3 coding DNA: TGTGCCAGCTCACCACCGAGGCAGAACACCGGGGAGCTGTTTTTT. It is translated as CASSPPRQNTGELFF. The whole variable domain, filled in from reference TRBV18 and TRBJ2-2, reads NAGVMQNPRHLVRRRGQEARLRCSPMKGHSHVYWYRQLPEEGLKFMVYLQKENIIDESGMPKERFSAEFPKEGPSILRIQQVVRGDSAAYFCASSPPRQNTGELFFGEGSRLTVL.

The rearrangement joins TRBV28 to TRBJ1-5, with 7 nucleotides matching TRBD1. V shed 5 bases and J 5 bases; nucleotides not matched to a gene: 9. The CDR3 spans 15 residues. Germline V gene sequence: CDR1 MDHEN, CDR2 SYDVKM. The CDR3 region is CASSRPGQTYQPQHF. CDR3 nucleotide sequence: TGTGCCAGCAGTCGACCGGGACAGACGTATCAGCCCCAGCATTTT. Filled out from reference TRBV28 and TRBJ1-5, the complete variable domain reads DVKVTQSSRYLVKRTGEKVFLECVQDMDHENMFWYRQDPGLGLRLIYFSYDVKMKEKGDIPEGYSVSREKKERFSLILESASTNQTSMYLCASSRPGQTYQPQHFGDGTRLSIL.

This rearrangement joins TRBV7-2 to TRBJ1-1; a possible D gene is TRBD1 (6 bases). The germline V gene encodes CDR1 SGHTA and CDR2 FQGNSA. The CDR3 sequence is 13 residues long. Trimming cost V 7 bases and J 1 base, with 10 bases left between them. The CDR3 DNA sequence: TGTGCCAGCATATGGACAGCGAACACTGAAGCTTTCTTT. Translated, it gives CASIWTANTEAFF.

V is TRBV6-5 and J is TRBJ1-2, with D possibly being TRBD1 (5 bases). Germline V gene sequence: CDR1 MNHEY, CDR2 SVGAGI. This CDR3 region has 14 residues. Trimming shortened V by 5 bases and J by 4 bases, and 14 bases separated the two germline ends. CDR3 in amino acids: CASSRDVRSYGYTF. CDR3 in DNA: TGTGCCAGCAGTAGGGACGTTAGATCCTATGGCTACACCTTC.

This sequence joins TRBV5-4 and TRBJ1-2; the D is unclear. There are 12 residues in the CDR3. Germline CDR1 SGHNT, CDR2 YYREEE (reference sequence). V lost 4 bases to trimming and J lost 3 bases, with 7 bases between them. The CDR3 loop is CASSGNDYGYTF. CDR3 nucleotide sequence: TGTGCCAGCAGCGGAAACGACTATGGCTACACCTTC.

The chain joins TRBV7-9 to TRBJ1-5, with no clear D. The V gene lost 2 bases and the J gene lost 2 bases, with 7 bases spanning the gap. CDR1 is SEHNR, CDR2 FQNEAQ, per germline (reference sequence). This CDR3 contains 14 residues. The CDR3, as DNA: TGTGCCAGCAGCTTAAACCAGGGCAATCAGCCCCAGCATTTT. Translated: CASSLNQGNQPQHF.

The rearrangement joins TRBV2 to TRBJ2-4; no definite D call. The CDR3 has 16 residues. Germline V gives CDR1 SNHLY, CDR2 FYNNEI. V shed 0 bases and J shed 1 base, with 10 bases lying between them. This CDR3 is CASSEARLVAKNIQYF. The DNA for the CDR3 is TGTGCCAGCAGTGAAGCACGTCTTGTGGCCAAAAACATTCAGTACTTC. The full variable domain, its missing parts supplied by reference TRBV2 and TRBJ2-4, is EPEVTQTPSHQVTQMGQEVILRCVPISNHLYFYWYRQILGQKVEFLVSFYNNEISEKSEIFDDQFSVERPDGSNFTLKIRSTKLEDSAMYFCASSEARLVAKNIQYFGAGTRLSVL.

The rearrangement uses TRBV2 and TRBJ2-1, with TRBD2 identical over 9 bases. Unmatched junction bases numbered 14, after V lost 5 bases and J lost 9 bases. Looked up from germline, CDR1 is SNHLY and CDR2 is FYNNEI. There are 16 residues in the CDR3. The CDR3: CASSYSKSGGSGEQFF. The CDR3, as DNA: TGTGCCAGCAGTTACTCGAAAAGCGGGGGGAGTGGTGAGCAGTTCTTC.